These 13 T cell receptor beta chains were all obtained from the same sample, sequenced in a study of blood T cell repertoires in COVID-19. TCRdb keeps only in-frame clones here, not all; method: immunoSEQ multiplex PCR. There are around 200,000 clones in the sample; 70% to 90% occur only once, and about 2.6% lies in the top ten. The material sequenced was peripheral blood. The receptors originated from a man aged 40-49 years with active or convalescent COVID-19.

This clone was seen only once. The gene calls are TRBV4-2 and TRBJ2-5, with TRBD2 matching over 7 bases. CDR3 size: 14 residues. CDR1 and CDR2 (germline): LGHNA, YNFKEQ. The J segment lost 5 bases and the V segment lost 1 base, leaving 4 bases of the junction unmatched. The CDR3: CASSQGTSIETQYF. The CDR3 nucleotides are TGTGCCAGCAGCCAAGGGACTAGTATCGAGACCCAGTACTTC.

The genes are TRBV28 and TRBJ1-2; D is possibly TRBD1 (5 bases). V was clipped by 1 base and J by 0 bases, with 9 bases between them. Looked up from germline, CDR1 is MDHEN and CDR2 is SYDVKM. The CDR3 extends over 15 amino acids. CDR3 amino acids: CASSLSTGANYGYTF. The CDR3 DNA is TGTGCCAGCAGTTTATCCACAGGAGCTAACTATGGCTACACCTTC.

The J gene is TRBJ2-4, the V gene TRBV28, with TRBD1 identical over 10 bases. Germline V gives CDR1 MDHEN, CDR2 SYDVKM. V lost 7 bases to trimming and J lost 7 bases; unmatched junction nucleotides: 7. CDR3 size: 14 residues. The CDR3 protein is CASTRGTGANIQYF. The CDR3 nucleotides read TGTGCCAGCACCCGGGGGACAGGGGCGAACATTCAGTACTTC.

Here the CDR3 DNA reads TGTGCCAGCGGGAGGGGGGACACTGAAGCTTTCTTT. Translated, it gives CASGRGDTEAFF. The rearrangement links TRBV6-5 to TRBJ1-1, with a possible D match to TRBD1 (6 bases). Deletions cut 8 bases from V and 3 bases from J, with 10 bases between. This CDR3 has 12 residues. The V gene's germline CDR1 is MNHEY and CDR2 SVGAGI.

In DNA, the CDR3 is TGTGCCACCAGTGAAAAAGACATTCTCCCTTATGGCTACACCTTC. Encoded protein: CATSEKDILPYGYTF. The gene calls are TRBV24-1 and TRBJ1-2; D uncertain. Trimming left V 4 bases short and J 5 bases short, with 16 bases between. This CDR3 contains 15 residues. From germline, CDR1 is KGHDR and CDR2 SFDVKD.

The chain couples TRBV19 to TRBJ2-6; D gene ambiguous. The CDR3 contains 15 residues. The germline V and J ends were trimmed by 1 base and 4 bases, with 8 bases remaining between them. Germline CDR1 and CDR2: LNHDA and SQIVND (reference sequence). The CDR3 loop reads CASSIVRSGANVLTF. The CDR3 region has the DNA TGTGCCAGTAGTATAGTCAGGTCCGGGGCCAACGTCCTGACTTTC. The entire variable domain, with the rest obtained from reference TRBV19 and TRBJ2-6, is as follows: DGGITQSPKYLFRKEGQNVTLSCEQNLNHDAMYWYRQDPGQGLRLIYYSQIVNDFQKGDIAEGYSVSREKKESFPLTVTSAQKNPTAFYLCASSIVRSGANVLTFGAGSRLTVL.

This chain joins TRBV29-1 and TRBJ2-3; D is possibly TRBD2 (6 bases). Germline-derived CDR1 and CDR2 are SQVTM and ANQGSEA. V was trimmed by 5 bases and J by 2 bases, leaving 20 bases between them. CDR3 length: 16 residues. In DNA, the CDR3 is TGCAGCGTTTCCCCCCCGGGACTCAAAAACACAGATACGCAGTATTTT. This encodes CSVSPPGLKNTDTQYF.

For this clone: One junction end does not reproduce the germline sequence, and a read error may be involved. The J gene is TRBJ2-7, the V gene TRBV6-6, with 8 nucleotides matching TRBD1. The CDR3 is 14 residues long. CDR1 is MNHNY and CDR2 is SVGAGI in the germline V gene (reference sequence). CDR3 coding DNA: TGTGCCAGCAGTCACTCAGGGGGCTTCTACGAGCAGTACTTC. This sequence encodes CASSHSGGFYEQYF.

V usage is TRBV4-3 and J usage is TRBJ2-2; the D gene is possibly TRBD2 (6 bases). The CDR3 is 14 residues long. CDR1 and CDR2 (germline): LGHNA, YSLEER. V lost 5 bases and J 3 bases, leaving 10 bases between the germline ends. The chain's CDR3 is CASSFSGHTGELFF. The CDR3 nucleotides read TGCGCCAGCAGCTTTAGCGGCCACACCGGGGAGCTGTTTTTT.

The chain joins TRBV7-2 to TRBJ1-6, with 7 bases that match TRBD1. Germline assignment: CDR1 SGHTA and CDR2 FQGNSA. There are 14 residues in the CDR3. V lost 4 bases to trimming and J lost 7 bases; unmatched junction nucleotides: 4. CDR3 in DNA: TGTGCCAGCAGCTCCGGGACAGACAATTCACCCCTCCACTTT. Its translation: CASSSGTDNSPLHF.

The V and J genes are TRBV2 and TRBJ1-5; D is unresolved. The ends were cut back, 4 bases at V and 2 bases at J, with 12 bases in the middle. Looked up from germline, CDR1 is SNHLY and CDR2 is FYNNEI. The CDR3 contains 15 residues. CDR3 region: CASSAEGMGNQPQHF. The DNA of the CDR3 is TGTGCCAGCAGTGCCGAGGGTATGGGCAATCAGCCCCAGCATTTT.

This clone is a singleton in its sample. The chain recombines TRBV2 with TRBJ1-5; no firm D call. Per the germline V gene, CDR1 is SNHLY and CDR2 is FYNNEI. V was clipped by 7 bases and J by 0 bases, with 13 bases between them. CDR3 length: 15 amino acids. In DNA form, the CDR3 reads TGTGCCAGCAACCCGGGAGGAGGTAGCAATCAGCCCCAGCATTTT. It specifies CASNPGGGSNQPQHF.

The chain joins TRBV4-2 to TRBJ1-1, with D hard to call. Germline CDR1 LGHNA, CDR2 YNFKEQ. CDR3 length: 15 residues. V was clipped by 0 bases and J by 2 bases, with 10 bases between them. Here the CDR3 reads CASSQDYLSNTEAFF. The CDR3 nucleotides are TGTGCCAGCAGCCAAGATTACCTTAGCAACACTGAAGCTTTCTTT.